Listed here is a single T cell receptor beta chain. Its antigen remains unidentified. The CDR3 runs 16 residues. CDR1 and CDR2 from the germline V gene are DFQATT and SNEGSKA (reference sequence). V dropped 1 base and J dropped 9; count of bases not matched to a gene: 11. The multiple sclerosis controls consisted of treatment-naive patients with relapsing-remitting disease, either stable or active. While CD8+ and CD4+ T cells were isolated negatively, TEMRA cells were enriched by FACS. This sample stems from a study of CD8 T cells in Susac syndrome. RNA, at about 0.45 to 1 ug, was reverse transcribed with random hexamers. The authors amplified TCR beta CDR3 across 54 Vbeta and 13 Jbeta using immunoSEQ multiplex PCR. TCRdb called the immunoSEQ multiplex PCR reads again in MiXCR, with one record for every CDR3 protein. The sample holds approximately 300,000 distinct CDR3 sequences, roughly 90% seen once.

Study-level results: The relatively small number of individuals in the TCR sequencing and HLA analysis was acknowledged by the study.

The source of this sequence is a human donor with multiple sclerosis. This chain uses TRBV20-1 with TRBJ2-1, with TRBD2 identical over 11 bases. Material for sequencing was CD8+ T cells from PBMCs. CDR3 DNA: TGCAGTGCTAGAGGCCTGACTAGCGGGACCCCCGTTGAGCAGTTCTTC. This translates into CSARGLTSGTPVEQFF.